One TCR beta chain is described in this entry. Its antigen is undetermined. This CDR3 has 14 residues. In germline, CDR1 is MDHEN, CDR2 SYDVKM. The junction had 14 bases not matched to a gene; V was cut back by 10 bases and J by 8 bases. Some clones are missing from TCRdb's copy, which holds only in-frame ones; the method was immunoSEQ multiplex PCR. The sample contains approximately 50,000 clones, 75% to 90% of which appear only once. The entry originates in a study of T cell responses to AZD1222 COVID-19 vaccine. Study overall: Pooled together were second doses at about 4 or about 12 weeks. Study-level points and caveats: In a largely white British group with more females than males, clonal diversity was possibly underestimated. AZD1222 recipients seropositive at baseline numbered only six. When two AZD1222 doses had been given, Spike-specific TCR breadth and depth rose.

V is TRBV28 and J is TRBJ1-5; the match to TRBD1 covers 7 bases. Here the sequenced sample was peripheral blood, taken on day 0 of AZD1222 vaccination. The origin of this receptor is an adult in good health. Written as DNA, the CDR3 is TGTGCCACCCGTCAACTACAGGGGCGAGAGCCCCAGCATTTT. This encodes CATRQLQGREPQHF.